Detailed here is one TCR beta chain. No antigen is known for it. The input lacks base qualities; no much larger clone sits a single base away. This record belongs to a study of blood T cell repertoires in COVID-19 (dated by TCRdb to 2020 to 2022). The study in broad terms: The collaborator samples originated in the United States, Italy and Spain and spanned the acute and convalescent phases of COVID-19. A freely available public database, intended as a resource for researchers studying the immune response to SARS-CoV-2, is where the repertoires were released. The sample metadata nearly always contained a de-identified subject ID, COVID-19 status, age in years and sex. The prospective study material was composed of cDNA or gDNA derived from T cells, B-cell-depleted T cells, or PBMCs. Subjects who had been exposed to COVID-19, were actively infected with it, or had recovered from it provided the deeply sampled blood TCRbeta repertoires that made up the dataset. Samples came from the ongoing ImmuneRACE study (first 160 participants) plus 1,254 subjects from 6 global collaborators. Where available, HLA class I and class II types were obtained from metadata supplied by the sample provider rather than from assay-based typing.

The research as a whole found: Clinical and demographic metadata were provided uncurated, with the amount varying by source and participant.

One collaborating source in Seattle enrolled patients during active infection and followed them longitudinally through the course of disease. Collaborating institutions collected whole blood in K2EDTA tubes following their own protocols. For TCRbeta analysis, collaborators shipped samples in one of three forms: frozen whole blood, isolated PBMCs, or DNA extracted from either of those sample types. From the germline V gene (reference sequence), CDR1 is SEHNR and CDR2 is FQNEAQ. V lost 1 base and J lost 4 bases; the stretch between them is 10 bases long. From the cysteine through the phenylalanine, the CDR3 covers 14 amino acids. Only the CDR3 portion is preserved as DNA: 42 bases, with reading frame beginning at the first base. TCRbeta CDR3 regions were amplified from genomic DNA by means of the immunoSEQ Assay, a bias-controlled multiplex PCR. The original methods were these. Within the assay, amplification of reference gene primers was used to estimate how many nucleated cells each sample contained. Sequence reads were collapsed and filtered to measure the absolute abundance of every unique TCRbeta CDR3 rearrangement. Productive Simpson clonality was computed per sample as the square root of Simpson's diversity index over productive rearrangements. The immuneACCESS repertoire file appears here via TCRdb, limited to in-frame rearrangements. These files lack a portion of the clones; in checked studies, under half of the deficit traces to unresolved V genes, and the cause of the others is not known. From that table come the V and J calls and clone size; the DNA was used to work out D and trimming. This sample comprises around 260,000 clones, 75% to 95% of them detected only once. The top ten clones comprise 2% to 3% of the sample.

This TCR was recovered from a person aged 18 to 35 with COVID-19, enrolled during active disease. Material: peripheral blood. The V and J genes are TRBV7-9 and TRBJ1-1; the D gene identity is not certain. The DNA sequence follows: TGTGCCAGCAGCTTAGAAGCGGGGTCCACTGAAGCTTTCTTT. This encodes CASSLEAGSTEAFF. With the rest looked up from the reference TRBV7-9 and TRBJ1-1 genes rather than sequenced, the full variable domain is DTGVSQNPRHKITKRGQNVTFRCDPISEHNRLYWYRQTLGQGPEFLTYFQNEAQLEKSRLLSDRFSAERPKGSFSTLEIQRTEQGDSAMYLCASSLEAGSTEAFFGQGTRLTVV.